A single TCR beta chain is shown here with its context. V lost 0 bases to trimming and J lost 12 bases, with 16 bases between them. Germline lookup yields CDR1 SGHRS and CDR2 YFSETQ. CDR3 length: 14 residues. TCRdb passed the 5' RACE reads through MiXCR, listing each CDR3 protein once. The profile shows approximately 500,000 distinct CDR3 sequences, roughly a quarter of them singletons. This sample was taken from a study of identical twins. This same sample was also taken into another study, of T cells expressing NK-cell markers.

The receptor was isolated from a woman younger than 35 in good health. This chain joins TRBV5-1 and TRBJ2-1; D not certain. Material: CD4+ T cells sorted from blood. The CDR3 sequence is CASSLVASTTTQFF. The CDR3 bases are TGCGCCAGCAGCTTGGTGGCCTCAACTACTACGCAGTTCTTC.